These T cell receptor beta chains were read from a single sample in a study of Graves' ophthalmopathy and Graves' hyperthyroidism. MiXCR was run by TCRdb on the multiplex PCR reads, yielding one entry per CDR3 protein. The sample carries hundreds of thousands of distinct CDR3 sequences, roughly 50% recorded once. The source material was peripheral blood. These receptors originate from an adult man with Graves' ophthalmopathy. CDR3s include the opening cysteine and the closing phenylalanine or tryptophan. D genes are given only for firm matches. Rows give clone size only sometimes, using once, few, many, or a class for an expanded clone.

v_gene	abundance	d_gene	j_gene	CDR3aa	CDR3nt
TRBV4-1	.	TRBD1	TRBJ2-7	CASSHQDRGAYEQYF	TGCGCCAGCAGCCATCAGGACAGGGGGGCCTACGAGCAGTACTTC
TRBV10-3	few	.	TRBJ1-5	CASSDHRTGKPQHF	TGTGCCAGCAGTGATCACAGGACTGGGAAGCCCCAGCATTTT
TRBV5-1	.	TRBD1	TRBJ1-1	CASSHRQGAMGTEAFF	TGCGCCAGCAGTCATCGACAGGGGGCGATGGGCACTGAAGCTTTCTTT
TRBV12-3/TRBV12-4	.	TRBD2	TRBJ2-1	CASSFAGTGGGEQFF	TGTGCCAGCAGTTTCGCTGGTACCGGGGGAGGGGAGCAGTTCTTC
TRBV15	.	.	TRBJ1-2	CATSRVLAGAYGYTF	TGTGCCACCAGCAGAGTGCTGGCGGGAGCCTATGGCTACACCTTC
TRBV9	.	.	TRBJ2-2	CASSVEGGPDTGELFF	TGTGCCAGCAGCGTAGAGGGGGGGCCCGACACCGGGGAGCTGTTTTTT
TRBV2	.	.	TRBJ2-7	CASSVLLYYEQYF	TGTGCCAGCAGTGTGCTGCTTTACTACGAGCAGTACTTC
TRBV9	.	TRBD1	TRBJ1-6	CASSLSVLGGEGSPLHF	TGTGCCAGCAGTTTAAGTGTTTTAGGGGGCGAAGGTTCACCCCTCCACTTT
TRBV6-5	.	.	TRBJ1-4	CASSYFGRGDEKLFF	TGTGCCAGCAGTTACTTTGGCAGGGGTGACGAAAAACTGTTTTTT
TRBV3-1	.	.	TRBJ1-2	CASSLSGYNYGYTF	TGTGCCAGCAGTCTATCGGGCTACAACTATGGCTACACCTTC